Listed below are T cell receptor beta chains from one sample, sequenced in a study of blood T cell repertoires in COVID-19. Profiling relied on immunoSEQ multiplex PCR, and the TCRdb table lists in-frame clones only, not all of them. The repertoire holds 70,000 to 80,000 clones, with under 95% as singletons. Material: peripheral blood. The receptors derive from a human donor in a cohort sampled during active COVID-19. Both conserved end residues are part of each CDR3. A D gene is named only where the DNA matches it firmly.

v_call d_call cdr3_aa
TRBV15 - CATSGGQGAGGYTF
TRBV7-9 - CASSRGTDTNNSPLHF
TRBV2 TRBD1 CASSPAGGETQYF
TRBV3-1/TRBV3-2 TRBD2 CASSQTSGGSASSYEQYF
TRBV5-1 - CASMRMGESYNEQFF
TRBV19 TRBD1 CASSIDHGTGLTSIYSPLHF
TRBV20-1 TRBD1 CSASGQGRTEAFF
TRBV2 - CASGRGGRNIQYF
TRBV29-1 TRBD1 CSVEDRPGNTIYF
TRBV6-5 TRBD2 CAGVAGGTDTQYF
TRBV3-1/TRBV3-2 TRBD2 CASSFRGFGGDEQFF
TRBV7-9 TRBD1 CASSLGDRGRGETQYF
TRBV4-2 TRBD1 CASSQGGQGSNQPQHF
TRBV19 - CASSMGRNYEQYF
TRBV2 - CASIREVGGRETQYF
TRBV2 TRBD2 CASAGGSGANVLTF
TRBV11-2 TRBD1 CASSFSGTGGYEQYF
TRBV6-2/TRBV6-3 TRBD2 CASSPSGVTDTQYF
TRBV7-6 - CASRRYGGTDTQYF
TRBV6-5 - CALGGVSTGELFF
TRBV6-6 - CASNRGAPLINEKLFF
TRBV3-1/TRBV3-2 TRBD2 CASSQPLTLSGGETDTQYF
TRBV19 - CASRTKRAGENTEAFF
TRBV7-9 TRBD2 CASSARLAGGRDEQFF
TRBV15 TRBD2 CATSRDPSGGAETQYF
TRBV10-3 TRBD2 CAISEGSGVTGELFF
TRBV5-4 TRBD1 CASSGQGASSGANVLTF
TRBV6-2/TRBV6-3 TRBD1 CASSAGDRGGNQPQHF
TRBV7-3 - CASSLTRDSGANVLTF
TRBV6-5 - CASKEWGAYNSPLHF
TRBV14 - CASSQVGRISYEQYF
TRBV5-5 - CASSPGPREDQPQHF
TRBV5-1 - CASSLGFVGTEAFF
TRBV6-1 - CASSDSSLNQPQHF
TRBV11-2 TRBD1 CASSIDRGSDTQYF
TRBV5-4 - CASSPGGSGVGTEAFF
TRBV19 - CATARGPGSQPQHF
TRBV5-4 TRBD1 CASSSLRGFGQPQHF